The 16 T cell receptor beta chains reported below all come from one sample, sequenced in a study of OX40 agonist ivuxolimab in advanced cancers. Profiled with immunoSEQ multiplex PCR; TCRdb holds only in-frame clones, not every one. The repertoire holds some 73,000 clones, with roughly 85% as singletons. The material sequenced was CD4+ or CD8+ T cells sorted from blood, taken in a trial of the OX40 agonist ivuxolimab. These receptors came from an adult with an advanced solid tumor such as melanoma, head and neck, liver or kidney cancer.

This clone is medium-sized. This CDR3 is also generated by other DNA sequences in the sample. The chain employs TRBV5-1 and TRBJ1-5; the match to TRBD1 covers 12 bases. Germline V gene data show CDR1 as SGHRS and CDR2 as YFSETQ. The CDR3 extends over 15 amino acids. J was trimmed by 6 bases and V by 3 bases; bases with no gene match: 4. The CDR3 here is CASSSGQGAGQPQHF. The CDR3 nucleotides read TGCGCCAGCAGCTCGGGACAGGGGGCTGGTCAGCCCCAGCATTTT.

This chain joins TRBV9 and TRBJ2-2; D not resolved. Looked up from germline, CDR1 is SGDLS and CDR2 is YYNGEE. The V gene lost 1 base and the J gene lost 1 base, with 5 bases spanning the gap. This CDR3 is 14 amino acids long. The CDR3, as DNA: TGTGCCAGCAGCGTACTAATGAACACCGGGGAGCTGTTTTTT. Translated: CASSVLMNTGELFF.

The chain is built from TRBV7-2 and TRBJ1-2, with D possibly matching TRBD1 (5 bases). The CDR3 totals 12 residues. Germline loops: CDR1 SGHTA, CDR2 FQGNSA. With 3 bases removed from V and 7 bases from J, the gap between germline ends came to 9 bases. The CDR3 region has the DNA TGTGCCAGCAGCTTCGGGGGATCTGGCTACACCTTC. This encodes CASSFGGSGYTF. The full variable domain, with the rest looked up from reference TRBV7-2 and TRBJ1-2, is GAGVSQSPSNKVTEKGKDVELRCDPISGHTALYWYRQSLGQGLEFLIYFQGNSAPDKSGLPSDRFSAERTGGSVSTLTIQRTQQEDSAVYLCASSFGGSGYTFGSGTRLTVV.

This clone appeared a single time. The CDR3 sequence is CAISERGARDTQYF. The CDR3 region has the DNA TGTGCCATCAGTGAGCGGGGGGCTAGAGATACGCAGTATTTT. The chain uses TRBV10-3 and TRBJ2-3, with a tentative D call TRBD2 (7 bases). V lost 2 bases to trimming and J lost 5 bases, with 11 bases between them. Germline assignment: CDR1 ENHRY and CDR2 SYGVKD. The CDR3 runs to 14 residues.

This sequence joins TRBV6-5 and TRBJ1-3, with a tentative D call TRBD1 (5 bases). Germline lookup yields CDR1 MNHEY and CDR2 SVGAGI. This CDR3 is built from 16 residues. The V end was cut by 4 bases, the J end by 0 bases, with 13 bases between. The CDR3 nucleotides are TGTGCCAGCAGTTCATGGGACTTTGGCTCTGGAAACACCATATATTTT. Translation: CASSSWDFGSGNTIYF.

The rearrangement uses TRBV9 and TRBJ2-3, with D hard to call. The CDR3 length is 14 residues. CDR1 and CDR2 from the germline V gene are SGDLS and YYNGEE. Deletions cut 4 bases from V and 2 bases from J, with 11 bases between. CDR3 nucleotides: TGTGCCAGCAGCTCCCCGGCGTTCACAGATACGCAGTATTTT. This sequence encodes CASSSPAFTDTQYF.

The genes are TRBV7-2 and TRBJ2-3; tentative D call: TRBD2 (6 bases). This CDR3 contains 16 residues. Germline V lookup: CDR1 SGHTA, CDR2 FQGNSA. Trimming stripped 5 bases from V and 0 bases from J, with 15 bases between. The CDR3 region has the DNA TGTGCCAGCAGCCGATCCCTCGGGACTAGCACAGATACGCAGTATTTT. It is translated as CASSRSLGTSTDTQYF.

This chain joins TRBV4-1 and TRBJ2-1, with TRBD2 matching 9 bases. V shed 0 bases, J shed 4 bases, and the junction held 10 bases outside the gene matches. The CDR3 sequence is 18 residues long. Germline V CDR1 and CDR2: MGHRA, YSYEKL. CDR3 DNA sequence: TGCGCCAGCAGCCAAGAAGAGCGGGAGGCCTCAACTTACAATGAGCAGTTCTTC. It translates to CASSQEEREASTYNEQFF.

The chain uses TRBV5-5 and TRBJ1-5; D remains unclear. The CDR3 is 15 residues long. V lost 5 bases to trimming and J lost 0 bases, with 12 bases between them. Germline values: CDR1 SGHKS, CDR2 YYEKEE (reference sequence). CDR3 DNA sequence: TGTGCCAGCAGATTCGGTATAGATAGCAATCAGCCCCAGCATTTT. Its protein is CASRFGIDSNQPQHF.

J is TRBJ2-7 and V is TRBV7-2; D call uncertain. Trimming stripped 1 base from V and 3 bases from J, with 10 bases between. Germline V gene lookup returns CDR1 SGHTA and CDR2 FQGNSA. The CDR3 sequence is 14 residues long. The CDR3 here is CASSLGTGYYEQYF. CDR3 nucleotides: TGTGCCAGCAGCTTAGGAACCGGGTACTACGAGCAGTACTTC.

The genes are TRBV2 and TRBJ1-5, with a tentative D call TRBD1 (5 bases). The ends were cut back, 10 bases at V and 3 bases at J, with 13 bases in the middle. The CDR3 is 13 residues long. Germline V gene data show CDR1 as SNHLY and CDR2 as FYNNEI. The CDR3 reads CATSRGDNQPQHF. CDR3 DNA sequence: TGTGCCACTTCGAGAGGGGACAATCAGCCCCAGCATTTT.

The chain employs TRBV28 and TRBJ2-3; possibly TRBD2 for D (6 bases). The V gene lost 10 bases and the J gene lost 0 bases, with 14 bases spanning the gap. CDR1 and CDR2 (germline): MDHEN, SYDVKM. The CDR3 is made up of 14 amino acids. CDR3 in amino acids: CATRRDSSTDTQYF. The CDR3 DNA sequence: TGTGCCACCCGCAGGGACTCTAGCACAGATACGCAGTATTTT.

V usage is TRBV4-3 and J usage is TRBJ2-5, with D perhaps TRBD2 (6 bases). The V end was cut by 0 bases, the J end by 5 bases, with 10 bases between. CDR1 and CDR2 (germline): LGHNA, YSLEER. CDR3 length equals 14 residues. Here the CDR3 reads CASSQDWGDETQYF. CDR3 nucleotides: TGCGCCAGCAGCCAAGATTGGGGGGATGAGACCCAGTACTTC.

This clone was observed once. The V call is TRBV7-2, the J call TRBJ2-1; D is uncertain. Trimming took 1 base from V and 0 from J, leaving 7 bases between them. This CDR3 is 15 amino acids long. CDR1 is SGHTA, CDR2 FQGNSA, per germline. DNA for the CDR3: TGTGCCAGCAGCTTAGTCTGGGACTCCTACAATGAGCAGTTCTTC. Translating it yields CASSLVWDSYNEQFF.

The chain uses TRBV7-2 and TRBJ2-4; 8 bases align to TRBD1. This CDR3 spans 14 amino acids. The ends lost 6 bases at V and 4 bases at J; junction bases unmatched: 5. In germline, CDR1 is SGHTA, CDR2 FQGNSA. CDR3: CASRRGQEKNIQYF. CDR3 DNA: TGTGCCAGCAGGAGGGGACAGGAAAAAAACATTCAGTACTTC.

The table lists this clone with a count of one. The chain combines TRBV28 with TRBJ2-1, with unresolved D. Trimming cost V 5 bases and J 4 bases, with 15 bases left between them. The CDR3 totals 15 residues. CDR1 and CDR2 from the germline V gene are MDHEN and SYDVKM. This chain's CDR3 is CASSLAIKTYNEQFF. CDR3 DNA sequence: TGTGCCAGCAGTCTCGCGATAAAGACGTACAATGAGCAGTTCTTC.